Each of the 20 T cell receptor beta chains below was sequenced from the same sample in a study of T cell responses to AZD1222 COVID-19 vaccine. TCRdb's copy holds only in-frame clones and misses some; the assay was immunoSEQ multiplex PCR. Of some 54,000 clones listed, roughly nine tenths are singletons. The material sequenced was peripheral blood, taken on day 0 of AZD1222 vaccination. Receptors were obtained from an adult in good health.

The chain carries TRBV5-8 and TRBJ1-2; 7 bases agree with TRBD1. From germline, CDR1 is SGHTS and CDR2 YDEGEE. CDR3 length: 15 amino acids. V dropped 4 bases and J dropped 3; count of bases not matched to a gene: 9. CDR3: CASSIDRVPYYGYTF. CDR3 DNA sequence: TGTGCCAGCAGCATCGACAGGGTCCCTTACTATGGCTACACCTTC.

This clone was found once. This rearrangement joins TRBV30 to TRBJ2-2; TRBD1 aligns across 10 bases. This CDR3 spans 17 amino acids. Germline CDR1 GTSNPN, CDR2 SVGIG (reference sequence). V gave up 3 bases and J gave up 1 base; unmatched junction bases: 8. The DNA of the CDR3 is TGTGCCTGGAGGGGACAGGGGATGGTAGAGAACACCGGGGAGCTGTTTTTT. This translates into CAWRGQGMVENTGELFF. The whole variable domain, filled in from reference TRBV30 and TRBJ2-2, reads SQTIHQWPATLVQPVGSPLSLECTVEGTSNPNLYWYRQAAGRGLQLLFYSVGIGQISSEVPQNLSASRPQDRQFILSSKKLLLSDSGFYLCAWRGQGMVENTGELFFGEGSRLTVL.

The rearrangement links TRBV2 to TRBJ2-5; no clear D gene. The ends were cut back, 7 bases at V and 3 bases at J, with 12 bases in the middle. Germline V gives CDR1 SNHLY, CDR2 FYNNEI. CDR3 length: 13 residues. The CDR3: CASTPGEEETQYF. The DNA for the CDR3 is TGTGCCAGCACCCCCGGAGAAGAAGAGACCCAGTACTTC.

The gene calls are TRBV2 and TRBJ1-2; 7 nucleotides align to TRBD1. This CDR3 has 16 residues. The V segment lost 4 bases and the J segment 0 bases; nucleotides outside the gene matches: 8. Germline assignment: CDR1 SNHLY and CDR2 FYNNEI. DNA for the CDR3: TGTGCCAGCAGTGGGGACAGCGTTGGGGCTAACTATGGCTACACCTTC. Translating it yields CASSGDSVGANYGYTF.

The chain employs TRBV5-6 and TRBJ1-3; no reliable D call. With 2 bases removed from V and 2 bases from J, the gap between germline ends came to 11 bases. The CDR3 is 15 amino acids. Per the germline V gene, CDR1 is SGHDT and CDR2 is YYEEEE. CDR3 sequence: CASSFGAPTGNTIYF. Written as DNA, the CDR3 is TGTGCCAGCAGCTTCGGAGCCCCCACTGGAAACACCATATATTTT.

This clone was recorded a few times. The chain uses TRBV5-5 and TRBJ1-5; 9 nucleotides agree with TRBD1. The CDR3 is 15 residues long. The ends lost 4 bases at V and 3 bases at J; junction bases unmatched: 5. Germline V gene lookup returns CDR1 SGHKS and CDR2 YYEKEE (reference sequence). The CDR3 spells CASSVWTGDNQPQHF. CDR3 sequence (DNA): TGTGCCAGCAGCGTGTGGACAGGGGACAATCAGCCCCAGCATTTT.

Remarks on this clone: Its ends do not fully match the called genes, so a read error is possible. V and J are TRBV5-1 and TRBJ2-1, with TRBD2 matching over 9 bases. The CDR3 length is 15 residues. Germline CDR1 is SGHRS and CDR2 is YFSETQ. The CDR3 is CASSFGAGGYDEQFF. Here the CDR3 DNA reads TGCGCCAGCAGCTTCGGAGCGGGGGGCTACGATGAGCAGTTCTTC.

The V and J genes are TRBV9 and TRBJ2-7; D is unclear. V lost 4 bases and J 2 bases, leaving 16 bases between the germline ends. Germline CDR1 and CDR2: SGDLS and YYNGEE. The CDR3 is 15 residues long. This chain's CDR3 is CASSQGQTLAYEQYF. The DNA of the CDR3 is TGTGCCAGCAGCCAAGGGCAGACCTTAGCCTACGAGCAGTACTTC.

V is TRBV7-2 and J is TRBJ1-5; 10 bases are shared with TRBD1. The V gene end was trimmed by 1 base and the J gene end by 3 bases; junction bases not matched to a gene: 6. CDR1 SGHTA and CDR2 FQGNSA come from the germline V gene. The CDR3 length is 17 residues. The CDR3 sequence: CASSLVGTGAANQPQHF. CDR3 in DNA: TGTGCCAGCAGCTTAGTAGGGACAGGGGCCGCCAATCAGCCCCAGCATTTT. Variable domain in full (rest from reference TRBV7-2 and TRBJ1-5): GAGVSQSPSNKVTEKGKDVELRCDPISGHTALYWYRQSLGQGLEFLIYFQGNSAPDKSGLPSDRFSAERTGGSVSTLTIQRTQQEDSAVYLCASSLVGTGAANQPQHFGDGTRLSIL.

V is TRBV3-1 (or the pseudogene TRBV3-2) and J is TRBJ2-7; D unclear. V dropped 2 bases and J dropped 5 bases, with 7 bases sitting between them. The CDR3 covers 12 residues. The V gene's germline CDR1 is LGHDT and CDR2 YNNKEL (reference sequence). The CDR3, as DNA: TGTGCCAGCAGCCAACGGTCTCACGAGCAGTACTTC. This encodes CASSQRSHEQYF.

V is TRBV9 and J is TRBJ2-5; 11 bases agree with TRBD2. V lost 4 bases, J lost 10 bases, and 12 bases stayed unmatched. The germline CDR1 and CDR2 sequences are SGDLS and YYNGEE. The CDR3 length is 15 residues. CDR3 DNA sequence: TGTGCCAGCAGCCTTACTAGCGGGGGAAAAGAGGGCCAGTACTTC. Its translation: CASSLTSGGKEGQYF.

The rearrangement uses TRBV12-3 or TRBV12-4 and TRBJ1-2; no clear D. V was clipped by 7 bases and J by 1 base, with 10 bases between them. This CDR3 comprises 13 residues. The CDR3 sequence is CASTADGNYGYTF. CDR3 nucleotides: TGTGCCAGCACCGCGGACGGTAACTATGGCTACACCTTC.

J is TRBJ1-2 and V is TRBV15; D ambiguous. CDR1 is LNHNV and CDR2 is YYDKDF in the germline V gene (reference sequence). The CDR3 is 13 residues long. V lost 0 bases and J lost 4, with 6 bases in between. CDR3 nucleotide sequence: TGTGCCACCAGCAGAGATCCAAGCTATGGCTACACCTTC. Translating it yields CATSRDPSYGYTF.

This chain joins TRBV29-1 and TRBJ2-7, with a tentative D call TRBD2 (7 bases). This CDR3 spans 12 amino acids. V shed 2 bases and J shed 5 bases, with 10 bases lying between them. Germline CDR1 is SQVTM and CDR2 is ANQGSEA. The CDR3 coding sequence is TGCAGCGTTGAAAAGGGGGGGGACGAGCAGTACTTC. This sequence encodes CSVEKGGDEQYF.

The V and J genes are TRBV7-6 and TRBJ1-3; D possibly corresponds to TRBD1 (6 bases). Trimming removed 5 bases at V and 1 base at J, with 9 bases between. The CDR3 covers 14 residues. The V gene's germline CDR1 is SGHVS and CDR2 FNYEAQ. CDR3 coding DNA: TGTGCCAGCAGCCCTACAGGGTCTGGAAACACCATATATTTT. This gives the protein CASSPTGSGNTIYF.

The J gene is TRBJ2-7, the V gene TRBV18; D is possibly TRBD2 (5 bases). CDR3 length: 13 residues. The V end was cut by 0 bases, the J end by 12 bases, with 15 bases between. Per the germline V gene, CDR1 is KGHSH and CDR2 is LQKENI. The CDR3 DNA follows: TGTGCCAGCTCACCACCGTCGCAGGAGGACTGGTACTTC. The encoded protein is CASSPPSQEDWYF.

This chain joins TRBV19 and TRBJ1-5; 10 bases fit TRBD1. With 1 base clipped from V and 4 bases from J, the junction kept 10 bases outside the gene matches. This CDR3 region has 18 residues. The germline CDR1 and CDR2 sequences are LNHDA and SQIVND (reference sequence). The CDR3 sequence: CASSIGGTGDEENQPQHF. In DNA form, the CDR3 reads TGTGCCAGTAGTATAGGAGGGACAGGGGATGAGGAGAATCAGCCCCAGCATTTT.

The chain employs TRBV12-5 and TRBJ1-2; 7 nucleotides agree with TRBD1. There are 17 residues in the CDR3. The germline V gene encodes CDR1 LGHNT and CDR2 FRNRAP. V lost 7 bases, J lost 1 base, and 15 bases stayed unmatched. CDR3 sequence: CASALSPGGGSNYGYTF. The CDR3 DNA is TGTGCTAGTGCCCTCTCTCCAGGGGGTGGGAGTAACTATGGCTACACCTTC.

This clone was seen a single time. The chain couples TRBV6-5 to TRBJ1-1; D ambiguous. Germline CDR1 reads MNHEY; CDR2 reads SVGAGI. The CDR3 extends over 15 amino acids. The V and J ends lost 3 bases and 5 bases respectively, with 16 bases between them. CDR3: CASSYSGVADTEAFF. The CDR3 bases are TGTGCCAGCAGTTATTCCGGGGTAGCGGATACTGAAGCTTTCTTT.

V and J are TRBV5-6 and TRBJ1-2; D perhaps matches TRBD1 (6 bases). Per the germline V gene, CDR1 is SGHDT and CDR2 is YYEEEE. Trimming removed 1 base from V and 5 bases from J, with 9 bases in between. The CDR3 consists of 13 residues. Here the CDR3 DNA reads TGTGCCAGCAGCTTGCCGGACAGATATGGCTACACCTTC. Residues: CASSLPDRYGYTF. The complete variable domain, with remaining parts taken from reference TRBV5-6 and TRBJ1-2, reads DAGVTQSPTHLIKTRGQQVTLRCSPKSGHDTVSWYQQALGQGPQFIFQYYEEEERQRGNFPDRFSGHQFPNYSSELNVNALLLGDSALYLCASSLPDRYGYTFGSGTRLTVV.